The next 31 T cell receptor beta chains were all read from a single sample in a study of yellow fever vaccine responses in identical twins. From the RT-PCR reads, TCRdb called clonotypes with MiXCR, one entry per CDR3 protein. This table has around 33,000 distinct CDR3 sequences, about 61% appearing once. Source: T cells from blood (PBMCs), unsorted or a sorted subset (not recorded which), taken before or after yellow fever vaccination (not recorded which). The receptors shown here come from a woman aged 18-29 years who received the yellow fever vaccine.

V is TRBV1 and J is TRBJ2-3; no check of the table's D call, TRBD2, against the DNA was made. TRBV1 is marked as a pseudogene. The CDR3 totals 15 residues. The CDR3 protein is CTSSQDSGGTDTQYF. CDR3 nucleotide sequence: TGCACCAGCAGCCAAGATAGCGGTGGCACAGATACGCAGTATTTT.

The CDR3 is CSVEYRGGSAGNTIYF. CDR3 bases: TGCAGCGTTGAATACCGAGGCGGGTCTGCTGGAAACACCATATATTTT. This sequence joins TRBV29-1 and TRBJ1-3; D remains ambiguous. Germline V gene data show CDR1 as SQVTM and CDR2 as ANQGSEA. The V and J ends lost 2 bases and 2 bases respectively, with 16 bases between them. This CDR3 spans 16 amino acids.

In this sample, this clonotype is medium-sized. V usage is TRBV5-1 and J usage is TRBJ1-1; D remains unclear. V was pared by 3 bases and J by 1 base, with 7 bases between. This CDR3 region has 13 residues. The germline V gene encodes CDR1 SGHRS and CDR2 YFSETQ. CDR3 region: CASSSTGNTEAFF. DNA of the CDR3: TGCGCCAGCAGCTCGACGGGGAACACTGAAGCTTTCTTT.

The gene calls are TRBV18 and TRBJ2-1; 10 bases are shared with TRBD2. Germline CDR1 reads KGHSH; CDR2 reads LQKENI. This CDR3 spans 15 amino acids. V dropped 3 bases and J dropped 8; count of bases not matched to a gene: 7. The CDR3, as DNA: TGTGCCAGCTCACCGAATGTTCTAGCGGGGGATGAGCAGTTCTTC. This sequence encodes CASSPNVLAGDEQFF.

A few counts support this clonotype. The chain links TRBV19 to TRBJ1-1; no reliable D call. V gave up 7 bases and J gave up 2 bases, with 8 bases separating them. The CDR3 totals 12 residues. Germline V gene lookup returns CDR1 LNHDA and CDR2 SQIVND (reference sequence). The CDR3 region is CASTLRNTEAFF. DNA of the CDR3: TGTGCCAGTACCTTGAGAAACACTGAAGCTTTCTTT.

This chain joins TRBV18 and TRBJ2-1; a weak D match, TRBD1 (6 bases). The V end lost 6 bases, the J end lost 1 base, and 13 bases lay between the germline ends. Germline-derived CDR1 and CDR2 are KGHSH and LQKENI. CDR3 length: 15 residues. CDR3 nucleotides: TGTGCCAGCTCGCCTGGACAGAATTCCTACAATGAGCAGTTCTTC. Amino acid sequence: CASSPGQNSYNEQFF.

V usage is TRBV6-7 and J usage is TRBJ1-2; D ambiguous. TRBV6-7 is an ORF for which the function is uncertain. The CDR3 contains 13 residues. With 0 bases removed from V and 4 bases from J, the gap between germline ends came to 6 bases. The CDR3 DNA sequence: TGTGCCAGCAGTTACTCGGTAACCTATGGCTACACCTTC. It yields the protein CASSYSVTYGYTF.

This chain uses TRBV6-1 with TRBJ2-6; possibly TRBD1 for D (5 bases). From germline, CDR1 is MNHNS and CDR2 SASEGT. The CDR3 length is 14 residues. V was cut by 7 bases and J by 0 bases, with 7 bases left in between. The DNA for the CDR3 is TGTGCCAGCATGCAGGGCTCTGGGGCCAACGTCCTGACTTTC. Its protein product is CASMQGSGANVLTF.

The chain's CDR3 is CASSGYSGRTEQYF. The CDR3 DNA is TGTGCCAGCAGTGGGTACAGCGGGAGGACCGAGCAGTACTTC. V is TRBV2 and J is TRBJ2-7; 9 nucleotides line up with TRBD2. J gave up 6 bases and V 4 bases, and 7 bases lay outside the gene matches. The CDR3 consists of 14 residues. Germline V CDR1 and CDR2: SNHLY, FYNNEI.

This clonotype came up a few times. This rearrangement joins TRBV11-1 to TRBJ2-1; no definite D call. The CDR3 contains 15 residues. The ends were cut back, 5 bases at V and 0 bases at J, with 11 bases in the middle. Germline CDR1 reads SGHAT; CDR2 reads FQDESV (reference sequence). The CDR3: CASSPQAYSYNEQFF. CDR3 nucleotide sequence: TGTGCCAGCAGCCCCCAGGCCTACTCCTACAATGAGCAGTTCTTC.

The rearrangement uses TRBV20-1 and TRBJ1-5, with unresolved D. CDR1 and CDR2 from the germline V gene are DFQATT and SNEGSKA (reference sequence). V lost 3 bases, J lost 6 bases, and 9 bases lay in between. The CDR3 has 12 amino acids. The CDR3, as DNA: TGCAGTGCTAGCCGGGTTGCTCAGCCCCAGCATTTT. The encoded protein is CSASRVAQPQHF.

The chain recombines TRBV28 with TRBJ2-3, with D possibly being TRBD2 (6 bases). Trimming shortened V by 1 base and J by 5 bases, and 7 bases separated the two germline ends. This CDR3 region has 13 residues. In germline, CDR1 is MDHEN, CDR2 SYDVKM. The chain's CDR3 is CASSLLEGDTQYF. DNA for the CDR3: TGTGCCAGCAGTTTATTGGAGGGAGATACGCAGTATTTT.

This clonotype occurred a few times. The chain combines TRBV2 with TRBJ2-1; TRBD1 or TRBD2 may be the D gene (5 bases each). Trimming pared 6 bases from V and 4 bases from J, leaving 22 bases between. The CDR3 spans 17 residues. Germline V gives CDR1 SNHLY, CDR2 FYNNEI. The CDR3 nucleotides read TGTGCCAGCAGAGAACGGGACCGCCAACTCTCATACAATGAGCAGTTCTTC. Translated: CASRERDRQLSYNEQFF.

V is TRBV6-1 and J is TRBJ2-1, with D uncertain. This CDR3 is 17 amino acids long. V shed 0 bases and J shed 2 bases, with 14 bases lying between them. Germline lookup yields CDR1 MNHNS and CDR2 SASEGT. In nucleotides, the CDR3 is TGTGCCAGCAGTGAAGCGCTTGAGTCAGTCGCCTACAATGAGCAGTTCTTC. It yields the protein CASSEALESVAYNEQFF.

This chain connects TRBV6-2 or TRBV6-3 to TRBJ1-1, with no clear D. Trimming shortened V by 4 bases and J by 5 bases, and 17 bases separated the two germline ends. This CDR3 contains 15 residues. Germline CDR1 reads MNHEY; CDR2 reads SVGEGT. This CDR3 reads CASSSTGPKGTEAFF. DNA of the CDR3: TGTGCCAGCAGTTCTACCGGGCCCAAGGGAACTGAAGCTTTCTTT.

The genes are TRBV4-1 and TRBJ1-2, with TRBD1 matching 7 bases. CDR1 is MGHRA and CDR2 is YSYEKL in the germline V gene. Unmatched junction bases numbered 8, after V lost 0 bases and J lost 4 bases. The CDR3 spans 16 residues. CDR3 residues: CASSQDRGTDFYGYTF. In DNA form, the CDR3 reads TGCGCCAGCAGCCAAGATAGGGGGACAGACTTCTATGGCTACACCTTC.

V and J are TRBV12-3 or TRBV12-4 and TRBJ1-1; D possibly corresponds to TRBD1 (5 bases). The CDR3 contains 13 residues. Trimming shortened V by 1 base and J by 4 bases, and 7 bases separated the two germline ends. As DNA, the CDR3 is TGTGCCAGCAGTTTAGGGGGGAGCACTGAAGCTTTCTTT. It translates to CASSLGGSTEAFF.

This clonotype was counted once. V and J are TRBV11-3 and TRBJ2-7, with 7 bases identical to TRBD2. This CDR3 has 15 amino acids. V lost 6 bases, J lost 2 bases, and 10 bases stayed unmatched. Looked up from germline, CDR1 is SGHNT and CDR2 is YENEEA. CDR3 nucleotide sequence: TGTGCCAGCAGGCCCCCGGGACTACCAACCTACGAGCAGTACTTC. It yields the protein CASRPPGLPTYEQYF.

The chain employs TRBV9 and TRBJ2-1; D unresolved. Germline CDR1 is SGDLS and CDR2 is YYNGEE. CDR3 length: 13 amino acids. V was clipped by 3 bases and J by 10 bases, with 14 bases between them. The CDR3 region is CASSAPRLREQFF. The DNA for the CDR3 is TGTGCCAGCAGCGCCCCTCGGCTTCGGGAGCAGTTCTTC.

The rearrangement joins TRBV5-6 to TRBJ2-1; no reliable D call. V lost 0 bases and J lost 0, with 7 bases in between. The CDR3 runs to 15 residues. In germline, CDR1 is SGHDT, CDR2 YYEEEE. This CDR3 is CASSLGLTSYNEQFF. CDR3 DNA: TGTGCCAGCAGCTTGGGACTCACCTCCTACAATGAGCAGTTCTTC.

The CDR3 coding sequence is TGTGCCAGTAGTAAAAGCGGCCTCTACAATGAGCAGTTCTTC. This translates into CASSKSGLYNEQFF. The chain combines TRBV19 with TRBJ2-1, with D perhaps matching TRBD2 (5 bases). V gave up 4 bases and J gave up 3 bases, with 10 bases separating them. CDR1 and CDR2 (germline): LNHDA, SQIVND (reference sequence). The CDR3 totals 14 residues.

This clonotype was recorded a few times. This chain connects TRBV12-3 or TRBV12-4 to TRBJ1-4, with TRBD1 identical over 7 bases. J gave up 4 bases and V 6 bases, and 8 bases lay outside the gene matches. The CDR3 extends over 15 amino acids. The CDR3 DNA sequence: TGTGCCAGCAGGCAGCGGACAGGAGATAATGAAAAACTGTTTTTT. Its protein is CASRQRTGDNEKLFF.

The chain is built from TRBV29-1 and TRBJ2-5; D is unclear. V shed 6 bases and J shed 1 base, with 9 bases lying between them. CDR3 length: 12 residues. From germline, CDR1 is SQVTM and CDR2 ANQGSEA. The CDR3 loop reads CSVLATQETQYF. The CDR3 DNA is TGCAGCGTGTTGGCTACCCAAGAGACCCAGTACTTC.

The chain employs TRBV20-1 and TRBJ2-7, with D possibly TRBD1 on 5 matching bases. The CDR3 runs 14 residues. V shed 5 bases and J shed 2 bases, with 16 bases lying between them. The V gene's germline CDR1 is DFQATT and CDR2 SNEGSKA (reference sequence). The DNA for the CDR3 is TGCAGTGCTCGACCTCAGGGATCGGCCTACGAGCAGTACTTC. Translation: CSARPQGSAYEQYF.

The rearrangement joins TRBV19 to TRBJ1-1; the D is unclear. V was pared by 2 bases and J by 4 bases, with 14 bases between. This CDR3 spans 15 amino acids. Germline assignment: CDR1 LNHDA and CDR2 SQIVND (reference sequence). The CDR3 DNA sequence: TGTGCCAGTAGTATAATGCGGGGATTTGGCACTGAAGCTTTCTTT. Amino acids: CASSIMRGFGTEAFF.

This clonotype has only a few counts. V gene TRBV2 combines with J gene TRBJ2-1; TRBD2 aligns across 8 bases. The germline V gene has CDR1 SNHLY and CDR2 FYNNEI. CDR3 size: 12 residues. V lost 7 bases and J lost 9; bases outside the gene matches: 5. CDR3 nucleotides: TGTGCCAGCACCGTTAGCGGGGTTGAGCAGTTCTTC. Translation gives CASTVSGVEQFF.

The rearrangement uses TRBV18 and TRBJ1-5; 8 positions match TRBD1. Germline-derived CDR1 and CDR2 are KGHSH and LQKENI. This CDR3 region has 14 residues. V shed 3 bases, J shed 7 bases, and the junction held 5 bases outside the gene matches. CDR3 region: CASSPTGEGQPQHF. In DNA form, the CDR3 reads TGTGCCAGCTCACCGACAGGGGAGGGACAGCCCCAGCATTTT.

This clonotype came up once. This chain uses TRBV12-3 or TRBV12-4 with TRBJ2-1, with 11 bases matching TRBD2. CDR3 length: 15 residues. V lost 5 bases to trimming and J lost 10 bases; unmatched junction nucleotides: 10. CDR3 coding DNA: TGTGCCAGCAGTCTGGGAGGACTAGCGGGCCTAGAGCAGTTCTTC. Translated, it gives CASSLGGLAGLEQFF.

This clonotype appeared a few times. The gene calls are TRBV2 and TRBJ2-1; 8 bases are a match to TRBD2. With V trimmed by 3 bases and J by 10 bases, 11 bases remained unmatched. Per germline, CDR1 SNHLY and CDR2 FYNNEI. The CDR3 length is 15 residues. In DNA, the CDR3 is TGTGCCAGCAGTGAGCGGACTAGCACTGGGCGGGAGCAGTTCTTC. The encoded protein is CASSERTSTGREQFF. Full variable domain (missing parts from reference TRBV2 and TRBJ2-1): EPEVTQTPSHQVTQMGQEVILRCVPISNHLYFYWYRQILGQKVEFLVSFYNNEISEKSEIFDDQFSVERPDGSNFTLKIRSTKLEDSAMYFCASSERTSTGREQFFGPGTRLTVL.

In its sample, this clonotype was seen once. The V gene is TRBV18, the J gene TRBJ2-2; TRBD1 matches 7 bases. This CDR3 comprises 16 residues. V lost 4 bases and J lost 2; bases outside the gene matches: 7. Germline lookup yields CDR1 KGHSH and CDR2 LQKENI. In DNA form, the CDR3 reads TGTGCCAGCTCACAGACGGGACAGCCTAACACCGGGGAGCTGTTTTTT. This sequence encodes CASSQTGQPNTGELFF.

The V gene is TRBV12-3 or TRBV12-4, the J gene TRBJ2-7; D is unclear. There are 10 residues in the CDR3. Trimming shortened V by 8 bases and J by 6 bases, and 8 bases separated the two germline ends. The CDR3 DNA follows: TGTGCCAGCTGTAGGCCCGAGCAGTACTTC. Translation: CASCRPEQYF.